This T cell receptor (beta chain) comes out of a study of blood T cell repertoires in COVID-19. Study at large: Italy, Spain and the United States were the sources of the convalescent and acute COVID-19 samples. PBMCs, B-cell-depleted T cells, or T cells were the source of the cDNA or gDNA that made up the material.

Original processing methods: Nucleated cell number was recorded as an estimate derived from reference gene primer amplification. Only in-frame clones appear in the TCRdb table, and some are missing; sequencing was by immunoSEQ multiplex PCR. The D gene and trimming were derived from the DNA, and the V and J assignments and clone size from that table. The sample has roughly 130,000 clones, 70% to 90% seen once. This CDR3 spans 15 amino acids. V lost 2 bases and J lost 5, with 15 bases in between. The germline V gene has CDR1 SGHTA and CDR2 FQGTGA. The sequencing sample was made of peripheral blood. This sequence was found in a woman aged 60-75 years with acute or convalescent COVID-19. The chain carries TRBV7-3 and TRBJ1-1; D is perhaps TRBD1 (5 bases). CDR3 sequence reads: CASSLGGTGVTEAFF. The CDR3 DNA follows: TGTGCCAGCAGCTTAGGAGGGACCGGAGTGACTGAAGCTTTCTTT.